Each of the 11 T cell receptor beta chains below was sequenced from the same sample in a study of metastatic and nonmetastatic thyroid tumors. No treatment of any kind had been given to any patient before thyroid surgery. TCRdb re-called the PCR reads with MiXCR. The sample includes 20,000 to 25,000 clones, more than 12% of them seen just once. Sequencing used tumor tissue. These receptors were obtained from a female donor with papillary thyroid cancer or a benign thyroid nodule (not recorded which). Some clones in this sample may be carry-over from other donors' samples.

This clone was seen many times. The chain joins TRBV28 to TRBJ2-5; possible D gene TRBD2, 6 bases. Trimming took off 3 bases at V and 2 bases at J, with 13 bases between the two ends. Per the germline V gene, CDR1 is MDHEN and CDR2 is SYDVKM. This CDR3 contains 15 residues. The DNA of the CDR3 is TGTGCCAGCAGTTTCGGGGGTGCAGGACAAGAGACCCAGTACTTC. Its protein is CASSFGGAGQETQYF.

This clone occurred many times. The chain couples TRBV30 to TRBJ2-5; no reliable D call. Germline V gene lookup returns CDR1 GTSNPN and CDR2 SVGIG (reference sequence). Trimming took 0 bases from V and 2 from J, leaving 10 bases between them. The CDR3 length is 14 residues. The CDR3 nucleotides are TGTGCCTGGAGTGTCGTCGAGCGACAAGAGACCCAGTACTTC. Translation gives CAWSVVERQETQYF. Full variable domain (missing parts from reference TRBV30 and TRBJ2-5): SQTIHQWPATLVQPVGSPLSLECTVEGTSNPNLYWYRQAAGRGLQLLFYSVGIGQISSEVPQNLSASRPQDRQFILSSKKLLLSDSGFYLCAWSVVERQETQYFGPGTRLLVL.

This clone showed up many times. V is TRBV6-5 and J is TRBJ1-1, with a weak D call TRBD1 (6 bases). Trimming shortened V by 1 base and J by 10 bases, and 19 bases separated the two germline ends. This CDR3 comprises 15 residues. CDR1 is MNHEY, CDR2 SVGAGI, per germline. The DNA for the CDR3 is TGTGCCAGCAGTTACTTCGTACGGGGGGGGCAAGGAGCTTTCTTT. This translates into CASSYFVRGGQGAFF.

About this clone: One end of the junction does not line up with germline, which may come from a read error. The V call is TRBV27, the J call TRBJ2-3; no clear D. The CDR3 sequence is 13 residues long. CDR1 MNHEY and CDR2 SMNVEV come from the germline V gene (reference sequence). The CDR3 protein is CASRFQYTYTRYF. The DNA of the CDR3 is TGTGCCAGCCGATTCCAATACACATATACGCGGTATTTT.

This clone was counted ten times or more. In DNA, the CDR3 is TGCGCCAGCAGCCCCGACAGATTCGGGGCCTACGAGCAGTACTTC. Translated: CASSPDRFGAYEQYF. The chain couples TRBV5-1 to TRBJ2-7; D could derive from TRBD1 or TRBD2 (5 bases each). Germline V gives CDR1 SGHRS, CDR2 YFSETQ. The V end was cut by 4 bases, the J end by 2 bases, with 16 bases between. The CDR3 length is 15 residues. Filled out from reference TRBV5-1 and TRBJ2-7, the complete variable domain reads KAGVTQTPRYLIKTRGQQVTLSCSPISGHRSVSWYQQTPGQGLQFLFEYFSETQRNKGNFPGRFSGRQFSNSRSEMNVSTLELGDSALYLCASSPDRFGAYEQYFGPGTRLTVT.

Concerning this clone: Sequence at one end of the junction differs from germline and may be a read error. The chain uses TRBV6-8 and TRBJ2-3, with a possible D match to TRBD2 (6 bases). This CDR3 region has 13 residues. Germline CDR1 reads MNHGY; CDR2 reads SAAAGT. The CDR3 here is CVSSYPSEDTQYF. CDR3 DNA sequence: TGTGTCAGCAGTTATCCTAGCGAAGATACGCAGTATTTT.

This clone occurred many times. CDR3 residues: CASRRQANNEQFF. CDR3 DNA sequence: TGTGCCAGCAGGCGGCAGGCGAACAATGAGCAGTTCTTC. This chain joins TRBV6-2 or TRBV6-3 and TRBJ2-1, with D hard to call. Trimming removed 6 bases at V and 5 bases at J, with 11 bases between. The CDR3 loop spans 13 amino acids. Germline V gives CDR1 MNHEY, CDR2 SVGEGT.

In this sample, this clone is medium-sized. CDR3 coding DNA: TGTGCCAGCAATTCAGCGACTAGCGGCGACAATGAGCAGTTCTTC. Translation gives CASNSATSGDNEQFF. The V gene is TRBV27, the J gene TRBJ2-1, with 9 bases lining up with TRBD2. CDR1 and CDR2 from the germline V gene are MNHEY and SMNVEV (reference sequence). The CDR3 loop spans 15 amino acids. V dropped 7 bases and J dropped 5; count of bases not matched to a gene: 9.

The chain joins TRBV11-2 to TRBJ2-3; TRBD2 agrees at 14 bases. Unmatched junction bases numbered 8, after V lost 6 bases and J lost 6 bases. Per germline, CDR1 SGHAT and CDR2 FQNNGV. The CDR3 has 16 amino acids. The CDR3 DNA sequence: TGTGCCAGCAGTTCCGGACTAGCGGGGGGAACGGATACGCAGTATTTT. Encoded protein: CASSSGLAGGTDTQYF.

This clone was seen repeatedly, ten times or more. The chain employs TRBV6-2 or TRBV6-3 and TRBJ1-1; D gene ambiguous. The V gene's germline CDR1 is MNHEY and CDR2 SVGEGT. The CDR3 contains 13 residues. Trimming took 7 bases from V and 6 from J, leaving 15 bases between them. CDR3 protein: CASTASGGAEAFF. The CDR3 DNA sequence: TGTGCCAGCACAGCCTCGGGCGGGGCTGAAGCTTTCTTT.

This clone was recorded many times. The chain carries TRBV6-1 and TRBJ2-3, with TRBD2 identical over 9 bases. Germline values: CDR1 MNHNS, CDR2 SASEGT. Germline trimming cut 7 bases from V and 2 bases from J; bases unmatched to any gene: 10. CDR3 length: 16 residues. In nucleotides, the CDR3 is TGTGCCAGCATATTGGCGGGGGGGCGCGCCACAGATACGCAGTATTTT. Its protein is CASILAGGRATDTQYF.